A single sample is the source of the 11 T cell receptor beta chains below, sequenced in a study of ipilimumab plus nivolumab after autologous stem cell transplantation. Assay used: immunoSEQ multiplex PCR; TCRdb lists only in-frame clones, some missing. This sample has fewer than 3,500 clones, with under 85% found just once. This material consisted of PBMCs, taken in a trial of ipilimumab plus nivolumab as post-transplant consolidation. The origin of the receptors is a male donor with primary mediastinal lymphoma.

The J gene is TRBJ2-5, the V gene TRBV14; D is uncertain. Trimming removed 1 base at V and 4 bases at J, with 7 bases between. Germline V gene sequence: CDR1 SGHDN, CDR2 FVKESK. The CDR3 has 13 residues. CDR3 loop: CASSQGLPETQYF. CDR3 nucleotides: TGTGCCAGCAGCCAAGGGCTGCCAGAGACCCAGTACTTC. Full variable domain (missing parts from reference TRBV14 and TRBJ2-5): EAGVTQFPSHSVIEKGQTVTLRCDPISGHDNLYWYRRVMGKEIKFLLHFVKESKQDESGMPNNRFLAERTGGTYSTLKVQPAELEDSGVYFCASSQGLPETQYFGPGTRLLVL.

This chain uses TRBV7-6 with TRBJ1-2; possibly TRBD1 for D (5 bases). CDR1 SGHVS and CDR2 FNYEAQ come from the germline V gene. The CDR3 runs to 14 residues. V was pared by 5 bases and J by 4 bases, with 14 bases between. As DNA, the CDR3 is TGTGCCAGCAGCAGACAGCCCGAGCCCTATGGCTACACCTTC. It yields the protein CASSRQPEPYGYTF.

This clone was observed once. The gene calls are TRBV2 and TRBJ2-3; a possible D gene is TRBD1 (6 bases). The V end lost 7 bases, the J end lost 2 bases, and 10 bases lay between the germline ends. The germline gives CDR1 SNHLY, CDR2 FYNNEI. This CDR3 is 13 amino acids long. The CDR3 loop is CASNRVSTDTQYF. DNA for the CDR3: TGTGCCAGCAACAGGGTCTCCACAGATACGCAGTATTTT.

V gene TRBV6-6 combines with J gene TRBJ1-1; 7 bases line up with TRBD1. Trimming took 5 bases from V and 4 from J; bases not matched to a gene: 10. The CDR3 has 15 amino acids. Germline V gene sequence: CDR1 MNHNY, CDR2 SVGAGI (reference sequence). The CDR3 region is CASSARQGVGTEAFF. CDR3 sequence (DNA): TGTGCCAGCAGTGCCCGACAGGGCGTGGGCACTGAAGCTTTCTTT.

The genes are TRBV7-9 and TRBJ1-4, with a weak D call TRBD1 (5 bases). CDR1 and CDR2 from the germline V gene are SEHNR and FQNEAQ (reference sequence). The CDR3 has 15 residues. The V and J ends lost 2 bases and 7 bases respectively, with 14 bases between them. CDR3 DNA: TGTGCCAGCAGCTTATCGTCCTTTGGGGGTGAAAAACTGTTTTTT. This sequence encodes CASSLSSFGGEKLFF.

The gene calls are TRBV11-3 and TRBJ1-1; D unresolved. Germline V lookup: CDR1 SGHNT, CDR2 YENEEA. V was shortened by 1 base and J by 8 bases, with 11 bases between the two germline ends. The CDR3 has 13 amino acids. CDR3 nucleotide sequence: TGTGCCAGCAGCTTAGGTCCGACCGTAGAAGCTTTCTTT. It encodes CASSLGPTVEAFF.

The chain is built from TRBV21-1 and TRBJ1-3. TRBV21-1 is marked as a pseudogene. The CDR3 contains 15 residues. The DNA for the CDR3 is TGTGCCAGCAACAACCGCGGGGGGGGCAAAAACACCATATATTTT. Its protein product is CASNNRGGGKNTIYF.

The chain is built from TRBV6-1 and TRBJ1-6; 9 bases map to TRBD1. Looked up from germline, CDR1 is MNHNS and CDR2 is SASEGT. With 3 bases clipped from V and 0 bases from J, the junction kept 9 bases outside the gene matches. This CDR3 region has 19 residues. The CDR3 nucleotides are TGTGCCAGCAGTGACTATACAGGGGGCACGAGCTCCTATAATTCACCCCTCCACTTT. Translated, it gives CASSDYTGGTSSYNSPLHF.

The chain is built from TRBV9 and TRBJ1-3; 10 bases are shared with TRBD1. In germline, CDR1 is SGDLS, CDR2 YYNGEE. The CDR3 is 15 amino acids. The trim removed 1 base at V and 4 bases at J, leaving 2 bases unmatched. CDR3 protein: CASSVWGQGGNTIYF. The CDR3 DNA follows: TGTGCCAGCAGCGTATGGGGACAGGGGGGAAACACCATATATTTT.

CDR3 sequence: CASSRDPRTGVGEKLFF. In DNA, the CDR3 is TGCGCCAGCAGCCGAGATCCTAGGACAGGGGTTGGTGAAAAACTGTTTTTT. The V and J genes are TRBV4-1 and TRBJ1-4; 9 nucleotides agree with TRBD1. Germline loops: CDR1 MGHRA, CDR2 YSYEKL. J was trimmed by 7 bases and V by 4 bases; bases with no gene match: 13. CDR3 size: 17 residues.

The V call is TRBV29-1, the J call TRBJ2-7, with D possibly matching TRBD2 (6 bases). V was clipped by 1 base and J by 7 bases, with 14 bases between them. The CDR3 runs to 13 residues. Germline V gene data show CDR1 as SQVTM and CDR2 as ANQGSEA. The CDR3 region is CSVEGPRRDEQYF. In DNA, the CDR3 is TGCAGCGTTGAAGGGCCGAGGAGGGATGAGCAGTACTTC.